This T cell receptor beta chain was retrieved from a study of T-cell memory formation after mild COVID-19. Study background: Largely, the TCR clusters proved donor specific.

The germline V gene has CDR1 SSHAT and CDR2 FNYEAQ (reference sequence). The CDR3 spans 15 residues. A 5'RACE reaction primed in the constant segment made cDNA libraries of TCR alpha and TCR beta, and these carried sample barcodes and UMIs. TCRdb ran MiXCR on the 5' RACE reads and lists one entry per CDR3 protein. In the table there are over 10,000 distinct CDR3 sequences, around 12% of which are singletons. Study findings and constraints: CD4+ bias marked clones expanding day 15 to 37, unlike balanced contracting clones.

This clonotype was recorded many times. Its antigen remains unknown. A junction end diverges from the germline sequence, so it may reflect a read error. The J gene is TRBJ2-1, the V gene TRBV7-7, with 7 bases lining up with TRBD2. What was sequenced was PBMCs or a T cell subset sorted from them (not recorded which). The TCR sequence derives from an adult woman who had mild COVID-19 (a few samples of this study predate the infection). Cell type and time point are not known. CDR3 sequence: CASSSGRSNYNEQFF. In DNA, the CDR3 is TGTGCTAGCAGCTCCGGGAGGTCCAACTACAATGAGCAGTTCTTC.